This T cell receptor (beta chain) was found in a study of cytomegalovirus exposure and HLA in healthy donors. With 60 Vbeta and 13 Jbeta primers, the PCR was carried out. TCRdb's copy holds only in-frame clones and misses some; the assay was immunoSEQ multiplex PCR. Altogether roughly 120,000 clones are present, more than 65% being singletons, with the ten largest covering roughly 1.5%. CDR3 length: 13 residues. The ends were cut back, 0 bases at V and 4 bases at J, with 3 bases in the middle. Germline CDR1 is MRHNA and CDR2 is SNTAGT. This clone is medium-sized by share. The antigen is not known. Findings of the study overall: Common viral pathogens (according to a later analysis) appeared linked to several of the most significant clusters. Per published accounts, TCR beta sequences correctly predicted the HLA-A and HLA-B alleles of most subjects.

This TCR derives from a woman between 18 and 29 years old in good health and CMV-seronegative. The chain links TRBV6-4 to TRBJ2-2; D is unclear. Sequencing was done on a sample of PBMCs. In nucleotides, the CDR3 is TGTGCCAGCAGTGACTCGGCCACCGGGGAGCTGTTTTTT. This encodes CASSDSATGELFF.